The 15 T cell receptor beta chains reported below all come from one sample, sequenced in a study of shared clonotypes between healthy human individuals. The protocol was immunoSEQ multiplex PCR, while the TCRdb copy is restricted to in-frame clones and leaves out a portion. The repertoire consists of some 1 million clones, with 65% to 80% occurring once and the leading ten covering 1.4%. The sequencing sample was made of memory CD4+ T cells sorted from blood. The sample's subset: CD45RA-negative fraction. These receptors all stem from a man between 18 and 35 years old in good health.

V and J are TRBV7-2 and TRBJ2-1; D is ambiguous. CDR1 and CDR2 (germline): SGHTA, FQGNSA. The CDR3 extends over 15 amino acids. V gave up 0 bases and J gave up 7 bases, with 13 bases separating them. The CDR3 here is CASSLALGLFNEQFF. In DNA, the CDR3 is TGTGCCAGCAGCTTAGCGCTAGGGCTGTTTAATGAGCAGTTCTTC.

This chain links TRBV11-2 with TRBJ1-4, with D tentatively TRBD1 (5 bases). V shed 5 bases and J shed 4 bases, with 17 bases lying between them. The CDR3 runs to 16 residues. Per the germline V gene, CDR1 is SGHAT and CDR2 is FQNNGV. The DNA for the CDR3 is TGTGCCAGCAGCAACCTCCAACGGGGGGTTAATGAAAAACTGTTTTTT. Translating it yields CASSNLQRGVNEKLFF.

The CDR3 bases are TGTGCCAGCAGTTTCGGGACAGGGGTGGCAGATACGCAGTATTTT. This codes for CASSFGTGVADTQYF. V gene TRBV6-5 combines with J gene TRBJ2-3; 10 bases agree with TRBD1. Germline loops: CDR1 MNHEY, CDR2 SVGAGI. V was pared by 4 bases and J by 4 bases, with 5 bases of the junction left unmatched. The CDR3 length is 15 residues.

The chain recombines TRBV19 with TRBJ2-2; D unclear. The length of the CDR3 is 16 residues. V was shortened by 1 base and J by 3 bases, with 12 bases between the two germline ends. From germline, CDR1 is LNHDA and CDR2 SQIVND (reference sequence). The DNA for the CDR3 is TGTGCCAGTAGTATAGCCGGGCGTAGGGACACCGGGGAGCTGTTTTTT. Translation: CASSIAGRRDTGELFF.

This clone was seen a single time. The rearrangement uses TRBV18 and TRBJ1-2, with no clear D. The CDR3 runs to 16 residues. The V and J ends lost 0 bases and 8 bases respectively, with 19 bases between them. CDR1 and CDR2 (germline): KGHSH, LQKENI. The CDR3 DNA follows: TGTGCCAGCTCACCACCGGGCACAGCCGGCAGTAGGGGCTACACCTTC. Protein product: CASSPPGTAGSRGYTF.

The V and J genes are TRBV19 and TRBJ2-7; TRBD1 is a possible D gene (6 bases). Germline V gene data show CDR1 as LNHDA and CDR2 as SQIVND (reference sequence). This CDR3 comprises 12 residues. V lost 7 bases and J lost 0, with 7 bases in between. The CDR3 coding sequence is TGTGCCAGTAAGGACAGCTCCTACGAGCAGTACTTC. Translated, it gives CASKDSSYEQYF.

V and J are TRBV6-1 and TRBJ1-6, with D unresolved. V was cut by 2 bases and J by 9 bases, with 20 bases left in between. This CDR3 is built from 17 residues. Looked up from germline, CDR1 is MNHNS and CDR2 is SASEGT. The CDR3 nucleotides are TGTGCCAGCAGTGAATATAGGGTGGCGGGGTTGGCTTCACCCCTCCACTTT. It translates to CASSEYRVAGLASPLHF.

The chain couples TRBV7-2 to TRBJ1-2; the match to TRBD1 covers 9 bases. Germline V gene sequence: CDR1 SGHTA, CDR2 FQGNSA. The CDR3 is made up of 14 amino acids. Trimming removed 5 bases from V and 7 bases from J; junction bases left unmatched: 8. CDR3 coding DNA: TGTGCCAGCAGCGCCCCGGGACAGGGAGGTGGCTACACCTTC. Residues: CASSAPGQGGGYTF.

This chain joins TRBV6-1 and TRBJ1-5; TRBD1 matches at 8 bases. This CDR3 contains 17 residues. Germline CDR1 reads MNHNS; CDR2 reads SASEGT. The ends lost 2 bases at V and 5 bases at J; junction bases unmatched: 11. The CDR3 DNA reads as TGTGCCAGCAGTGAATTGGCCTGGGCAGGGGGCGATCAGCCCCAGCATTTT. Protein product: CASSELAWAGGDQPQHF.

The gene calls are TRBV6-4 and TRBJ1-1, with D possibly matching TRBD1 (5 bases). The germline V and J ends were trimmed by 6 bases and 1 base, with 12 bases remaining between them. Per the germline V gene, CDR1 is MRHNA and CDR2 is SNTAGT. The CDR3 runs 14 residues. The CDR3 coding sequence is TGTGCCAGCAGCTCCCAGGGATCGAACACTGAAGCTTTCTTT. Translating gives CASSSQGSNTEAFF.

For this clone: One end of the junction does not line up with germline, which may come from a read error. V gene TRBV7-7 combines with J gene TRBJ1-1; D ambiguous. The germline CDR1 and CDR2 sequences are SSHAT and FNYEAQ (reference sequence). The CDR3 contains 13 residues. The CDR3 nucleotides read TGTGCTAGCAGCCTAAGACAGAACACTGAAGCTTTCTTT. Its translation is CASSLRQNTEAFF.

The V gene is TRBV30, the J gene TRBJ1-3; D not resolved. Looked up from germline, CDR1 is GTSNPN and CDR2 is SVGIG (reference sequence). CDR3 size: 13 residues. The V end lost 7 bases, the J end lost 2 bases, and 12 bases lay between the germline ends. The CDR3 region has the DNA TGTGCCTCGACGCTGGGGACTGGAAACACCATATATTTT. Its translation is CASTLGTGNTIYF.

This clone has a single count. The rearrangement links TRBV28 to TRBJ1-2, with D tentatively TRBD1 (5 bases). CDR1 is MDHEN and CDR2 is SYDVKM in the germline V gene. V was trimmed by 5 bases and J by 5 bases, leaving 18 bases between them. The CDR3 consists of 15 residues. The CDR3 is CASSRAGVGRYGYTF. As DNA, the CDR3 is TGTGCCAGCAGTCGTGCGGGGGTTGGGCGGTATGGCTACACCTTC.

This sequence joins TRBV5-1 and TRBJ2-3; tentatively, D is TRBD2 (6 bases). Per the germline V gene, CDR1 is SGHRS and CDR2 is YFSETQ. The CDR3 has 15 amino acids. Trimming removed 0 bases from V and 4 bases from J, with 12 bases in between. CDR3 nucleotide sequence: TGCGCCAGCAGCTTGGTTGCGGGAAACTCAGATACGCAGTATTTT. Its translation: CASSLVAGNSDTQYF.

The chain uses TRBV7-2 and TRBJ2-2; 7 bases map to TRBD1. Trimming cost V 1 base and J 7 bases; bases outside gene matches: 6. The CDR3 sequence is 15 residues long. The germline gives CDR1 SGHTA, CDR2 FQGNSA. CDR3 amino acids: CASSLDRGRNGELFF. Here the CDR3 DNA reads TGTGCCAGCAGCTTAGACAGGGGAAGAAACGGGGAGCTGTTTTTT.